This TCR beta chain was sequenced in a study of T cells expressing NK-cell markers. TCRdb re-called the 5' RACE reads; one entry per CDR3 protein, DNA not given. The sample shows approximately 550,000 distinct CDR3 sequences, and around 4% sits with its ten largest clones. Study outcomes and limitations: Where four donors were concerned, these clonotypes also led the CD3+CD56-NKG2C+ fraction.

Germline CDR1 and CDR2: SGDLS and YYNGEE. CDR3 length equals 18 residues. A note on this clonotype: Its specificity is unknown.

The V and J genes are TRBV9 and TRBJ2-7; as DNA is missing, the TRBD2 call by TCRdb cannot be tested. The sample comprised blood T cells: a sorted CD56 or NKG2C T cell subset, CD4+ or CD8+ T cells, or bulk PBMC T cells (not recorded which). The sequence derives from a man between 18 and 35 years old in good health. The chain's CDR3 is CASSAGTSGEKIKYEQYF.